The entry below describes one TCR beta chain. Its antigen remains unknown. Germline CDR1 is SNHLY and CDR2 is FYNNEI. J lost 6 bases, V lost 6 bases, and 6 bases had no gene match. The CDR3 runs 14 residues. Data came from immunoSEQ multiplex PCR; TCRdb stores just in-frame clones and leaves some out. The sample consists of about 130,000 clones, roughly nine tenths of them appearing once. These data come from a study of cytomegalovirus exposure and HLA in healthy donors. Study-level points and caveats: Cytomegalovirus status, reportedly, was diagnosed with high specificity and sensitivity by the classifier.

The sequence came from a woman aged 18-29 years in good health and CMV-seronegative. V and J are TRBV2 and TRBJ2-7, with TRBD1 matching over 12 bases. Input material: PBMCs. CDR3 in DNA: TGTGCCAGCAGCCGGGACAGGGGGCTCGTCGAGCAGTACTTC. Translated: CASSRDRGLVEQYF.